This T cell receptor beta chain is drawn from a study of brain T cells in children with intractable seizures. Findings and limits, study-wide: Pre-surgery blood may have been undersampled, hiding some clones. Patients' HCMV serostatus was unknown; virus specificity rests on CDR3 similarity alone.

The table came from immunoSEQ multiplex PCR; TCRdb's copy has only in-frame clones and leaves some out. This sample has 75,000 to 80,000 clones; roughly 91% occur once, and the top ten carry roughly 1.5%. Only cases whose brain tissue showed the highest T cell transcript signatures were sequenced. CDR1 is SNHLY, CDR2 FYNNEI, per germline. This CDR3 region has 15 residues. Trimming pared 7 bases from V and 0 bases from J, leaving 13 bases between. About this clone itself: Its matching antigen is unknown.

The receptor's source is a boy under two years old with tuberous sclerosis and intractable seizures. The chain is built from TRBV2 and TRBJ2-4; TRBD2 might be the D (5 bases). Sequences were derived from peripheral blood, sampled at surgery. In DNA form, the CDR3 reads TGTGCCAGCAAGTCCGAAGCGGTAGCCAAAAACATTCAGTACTTC. Its translation is CASKSEAVAKNIQYF. The complete variable domain, with remaining parts taken from reference TRBV2 and TRBJ2-4, reads EPEVTQTPSHQVTQMGQEVILRCVPISNHLYFYWYRQILGQKVEFLVSFYNNEISEKSEIFDDQFSVERPDGSNFTLKIRSTKLEDSAMYFCASKSEAVAKNIQYFGAGTRLSVL.